The source of this T cell receptor beta chain is a study of regulatory T cells in long-lasting Graves disease. Study results and caveats: More public clonotypes were shared by persistent patients (2,741) than by new patients (approximately 990). The TCR repertoire of persistent Graves' patients was less diverse than that of newly diagnosed ones.

CDR3 length: 14 residues. From germline, CDR1 is SGHNT and CDR2 YYREEE (reference sequence). The junction had 6 bases not matched to a gene; V was cut back by 6 bases and J by 5 bases. This clonotype occurred a few times. Its antigen is currently unknown. Sequencing libraries for TCR beta were prepared with iRepertoire HTBI primers and Arm-PCR of CDR3 regions. TCRdb re-called the multiplex PCR reads with MiXCR, one entry per CDR3 protein. The table has under 350,000 distinct CDR3 sequences, 20% to 25% seen once. The time point was: persistent/refractory GD, antithyroid drugs over 5 years with positive TRAb. From RNA extracted from PBMCs, the TCR library was made. The guidelines of the American Thyroid Association were the basis for diagnosing Graves' disease. EDTA tubes held 8 to 10 milliliters of peripheral blood from each patient.

This receptor was taken from a female donor with Graves disease. This chain joins TRBV5-4 and TRBJ1-2, with 11 bases identical to TRBD1. Specimen: peripheral blood mononuclear cells (PBMCs), collected when the disease was refractory, from a patient treated with antithyroid drugs. The CDR3 region has the DNA TGTGCCAGCAAAGAGGACAGGGGGCTGTATGGCTACACCTTC. This sequence encodes CASKEDRGLYGYTF.